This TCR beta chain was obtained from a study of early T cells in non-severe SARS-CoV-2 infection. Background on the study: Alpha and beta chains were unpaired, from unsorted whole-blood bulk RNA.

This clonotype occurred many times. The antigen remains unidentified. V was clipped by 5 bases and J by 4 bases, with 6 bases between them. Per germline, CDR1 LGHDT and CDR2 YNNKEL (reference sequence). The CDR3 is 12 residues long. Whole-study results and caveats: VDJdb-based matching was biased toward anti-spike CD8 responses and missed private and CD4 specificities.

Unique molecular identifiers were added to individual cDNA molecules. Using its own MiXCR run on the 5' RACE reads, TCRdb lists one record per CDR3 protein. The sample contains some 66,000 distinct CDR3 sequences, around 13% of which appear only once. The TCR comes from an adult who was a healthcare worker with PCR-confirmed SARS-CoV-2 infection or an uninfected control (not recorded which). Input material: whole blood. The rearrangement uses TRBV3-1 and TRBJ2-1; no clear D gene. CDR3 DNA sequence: TGTGCCAGCAGCGTCTTTTACAATGAGCAGTTCTTC. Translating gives CASSVFYNEQFF.